These 5 T cell receptor beta chains came from one sample sequenced in a study of molecular identifiers for immune sequencing clone quantification. In TCRdb, the PCR reads were re-called with MiXCR into one record per CDR3 protein. This sample has under 650,000 distinct CDR3 sequences; nearly 20% occur once, and the top ten carry around 0.86%. Sequences were obtained from naive CD8+ T cells from blood, with Jurkat cell RNA spiked in. Documented subset: FACS-sorted CD8+CD4-CCR7+CD45RA+ naive T cells. The receptors were gathered from a human donor in good health. Some libraries in this study had Jurkat cell RNA spiked in.

This clonotype came up many times. The chain combines TRBV27 with TRBJ1-4; a weak D match, TRBD1 (5 bases). With 2 bases removed from V and 3 bases from J, the gap between germline ends came to 7 bases. Germline V gene lookup returns CDR1 MNHEY and CDR2 SMNVEV (reference sequence). This CDR3 region has 14 residues. The chain's CDR3 is CASSLLGANEKLFF. The DNA of the CDR3 is TGTGCCAGCAGTTTACTGGGGGCTAATGAAAAACTGTTTTTT. Filled out from reference TRBV27 and TRBJ1-4, the complete variable domain reads EAQVTQNPRYLITVTGKKLTVTCSQNMNHEYMSWYRQDPGLGLRQIYYSMNVEVTDKGDVPEGYKVSRKEKRNFPLILESPSPNQTSLYFCASSLLGANEKLFFGSGTQLSVL.

There are many counts of this clonotype. This chain links TRBV4-3 with TRBJ1-6; D is unclear. CDR1 is LGHNA and CDR2 is YSLEER in the germline V gene. There are 17 residues in the CDR3. V was trimmed by 2 bases and J by 4 bases, leaving 15 bases between them. This chain's CDR3 is CASSQWGSNLYNSPLHF. The CDR3 DNA reads as TGCGCCAGCAGCCAATGGGGTAGTAACCTATATAATTCACCCCTCCACTTT.

This clonotype was observed many times. V and J are TRBV9 and TRBJ2-5, with D perhaps assigned TRBD1 or TRBD2 (5 bases each). From germline, CDR1 is SGDLS and CDR2 YYNGEE. The V end lost 4 bases, the J end lost 0 bases, and 13 bases lay between the germline ends. The CDR3 is 15 amino acids. The chain's CDR3 is CASSPYGGYQETQYF. Here the CDR3 DNA reads TGTGCCAGCAGCCCCTATGGGGGATACCAAGAGACCCAGTACTTC. Full variable domain (rest looked up from reference TRBV9 and TRBJ2-5): DSGVTQTPKHLITATGQRVTLRCSPRSGDLSVYWYQQSLDQGLQFLIQYYNGEERAKGNILERFSAQQFPDLHSELNLSSLELGDSALYFCASSPYGGYQETQYFGPGTRLLVL.

At least ten counts were recorded for this clonotype. The J gene is TRBJ2-7, the V gene TRBV20-1, with D maybe TRBD1 (7 bases). CDR3 size: 15 residues. CDR1 is DFQATT and CDR2 is SNEGSKA in the germline V gene (reference sequence). The V end lost 3 bases, the J end lost 7 bases, and 22 bases lay between the germline ends. The CDR3 is CSASTFSEGRGEQYF. The DNA for the CDR3 is TGCAGTGCTAGTACTTTTTCGGAGGGCAGGGGGGAGCAGTACTTC.

Only a few counts were recorded for this clonotype. The chain links TRBV11-2 to TRBJ2-7; possible D gene TRBD1, 6 bases. This CDR3 is built from 14 residues. The germline gives CDR1 SGHAT, CDR2 FQNNGV. V lost 3 bases, J lost 3 bases, and 12 bases lay in between. Written as DNA, the CDR3 is TGTGCCAGCAGCTTTTCAGGGGTCTACTACGAGCAGTACTTC. Protein product: CASSFSGVYYEQYF.